Each of the 27 T cell receptor beta chains below was sequenced from the same sample in a study of graft-versus-host responses after intestinal transplantation. The protocol was immunoSEQ multiplex PCR, while the TCRdb copy is restricted to in-frame clones and leaves out a portion. The top ten clones hold 0.55% to 0.75% of a sample with tens of thousands of clones, 80% to 95% of them seen once. This sample comprised PBMCs, obtained 98 days after intestinal transplantation. These receptors were taken from a human patient who received an intestinal transplant, so some T cells may come from the graft donor.

The rearrangement uses TRBV6-5 and TRBJ2-7, with D tentatively TRBD2 (5 bases). The CDR3 is made up of 12 amino acids. The germline V gene encodes CDR1 MNHEY and CDR2 SVGAGI. The ends were cut back, 7 bases at V and 3 bases at J, with 10 bases in the middle. The CDR3 reads CASKQADYEQYF. As DNA, the CDR3 is TGTGCCAGCAAGCAAGCGGACTACGAGCAGTACTTC.

The chain joins TRBV6-5 to TRBJ1-2; 10 bases align to TRBD1. The V gene end was trimmed by 2 bases and the J gene end by 2 bases; junction bases not matched to a gene: 2. CDR1 MNHEY and CDR2 SVGAGI come from the germline V gene. CDR3 length equals 15 residues. CDR3 residues: CASSYGTGANYGYTF. CDR3 DNA sequence: TGTGCCAGCAGTTACGGGACAGGGGCGAACTATGGCTACACCTTC.

V and J are TRBV5-1 and TRBJ2-2; 10 nucleotides agree with TRBD2. The CDR3 runs to 15 residues. V trimming: 4 bases; J trimming: 6 bases; junction bases outside the gene matches: 6. The germline V gene has CDR1 SGHRS and CDR2 YFSETQ. The CDR3 spells CASSPYLAGAGELFF. CDR3 nucleotide sequence: TGCGCCAGCAGCCCGTACCTAGCGGGAGCCGGGGAGCTGTTTTTT.

This clone turned up a few times. The CDR3 here is CASSVEGRAGNTIYF. For the CDR3, the DNA is TGTGCCAGCAGCGTAGAGGGACGAGCTGGAAACACCATATATTTT. The chain combines TRBV9 with TRBJ1-3; D might be TRBD1 (5 bases). Germline loops: CDR1 SGDLS, CDR2 YYNGEE. Trimming stripped 0 bases from V and 2 bases from J, with 9 bases between. CDR3 length: 15 amino acids.

The rearrangement uses TRBV2 and TRBJ2-1; 10 bases map to TRBD2. Germline loops: CDR1 SNHLY, CDR2 FYNNEI. The CDR3 has 15 residues. V shed 7 bases and J 1 base; nucleotides not matched to a gene: 4. CDR3 amino acids: CASKLAGGSYNEQFF. The CDR3 DNA sequence: TGTGCCAGCAAGTTAGCGGGGGGTTCCTACAATGAGCAGTTCTTC.

The V and J genes are TRBV5-6 and TRBJ1-6; 9 nucleotides agree with TRBD1. This CDR3 is 17 amino acids long. The junction had 11 bases not matched to a gene; V was cut back by 3 bases and J by 7 bases. Germline CDR1 reads SGHDT; CDR2 reads YYEEEE. CDR3 region: CASSSPGTGTSNSPLHF. The CDR3 DNA sequence: TGTGCCAGCAGCTCCCCCGGGACAGGGACATCGAATTCACCCCTCCACTTT.

This chain joins TRBV6-1 and TRBJ1-2; D is possibly TRBD1 (5 bases). Looked up from germline, CDR1 is MNHNS and CDR2 is SASEGT. Trimming left V 5 bases short and J 0 bases short, with 7 bases between. This CDR3 contains 13 residues. The DNA for the CDR3 is TGTGCCAGCAGTCGACAGACTAACTATGGCTACACCTTC. This gives the protein CASSRQTNYGYTF.

The V and J genes are TRBV4-1 and TRBJ2-2, with TRBD2 identical over 13 bases. CDR1 is MGHRA, CDR2 YSYEKL, per germline. The CDR3 consists of 19 residues. The trim removed 0 bases at V and 7 bases at J, leaving 11 bases unmatched. This chain's CDR3 is CASSQDPRTSGSLDGELFF. In DNA form, the CDR3 reads TGCGCCAGCAGCCAAGACCCGCGGACTAGCGGGAGTTTGGACGGGGAGCTGTTTTTT.

The V and J genes are TRBV7-9 and TRBJ2-7; TRBD2 might be the D (5 bases). The V and J ends lost 5 bases and 3 bases respectively, with 11 bases between them. Germline CDR1 SEHNR, CDR2 FQNEAQ (reference sequence). This CDR3 region has 13 residues. The CDR3 region is CASSPDGLYEQYF. The CDR3 DNA reads TGTGCCAGCAGCCCAGACGGACTCTACGAGCAGTACTTC. Together with reference TRBV7-9 and TRBJ2-7, the CDR3 gives the full variable domain: DTGVSQNPRHKITKRGQNVTFRCDPISEHNRLYWYRQTLGQGPEFLTYFQNEAQLEKSRLLSDRFSAERPKGSFSTLEIQRTEQGDSAMYLCASSPDGLYEQYFGPGTRLTVT.

V is TRBV19 and J is TRBJ2-1; TRBD2 agrees at 13 bases. The CDR3 contains 16 residues. V lost 4 bases to trimming and J lost 9 bases; unmatched junction nucleotides: 9. CDR1 and CDR2 (germline): LNHDA, SQIVND (reference sequence). The CDR3 reads CASSTRTSGRMGEQFF. For the CDR3, the DNA is TGTGCCAGTAGTACCAGGACTAGCGGGAGAATGGGTGAGCAGTTCTTC.

The chain recombines TRBV6-1 with TRBJ2-3; 7 positions agree with TRBD2. V lost 7 bases to trimming and J lost 0 bases; unmatched junction nucleotides: 7. Germline CDR1 MNHNS, CDR2 SASEGT. The CDR3 is made up of 15 amino acids. The chain's CDR3 is CASTSGAGSTDTQYF. The CDR3, as DNA: TGTGCCAGCACCAGCGGGGCAGGGAGCACAGATACGCAGTATTTT.

This clone was picked up one time. The chain links TRBV5-6 to TRBJ2-1; possibly TRBD2 for D (6 bases). The germline gives CDR1 SGHDT, CDR2 YYEEEE. V lost 4 bases and J 4 bases, leaving 12 bases between the germline ends. The CDR3 contains 14 residues. The CDR3 DNA reads as TGTGCCAGCAGCGTGGGACGGGGGTACAATGAGCAGTTCTTC. Amino acid sequence: CASSVGRGYNEQFF.

Only one count was recorded for this clone. This chain joins TRBV27 and TRBJ2-4; the match to TRBD1 covers 8 bases. Losses at the gene ends were 6 bases for V and 4 bases for J; bases not matched to a gene: 8. CDR1 and CDR2 from the germline V gene are MNHEY and SMNVEV (reference sequence). CDR3 length equals 15 residues. Here the CDR3 reads CASRTDRGPKNIQYF. CDR3 DNA: TGTGCCAGCAGGACTGACAGGGGTCCTAAAAACATTCAGTACTTC.

This chain uses TRBV10-3 with TRBJ2-1, with unresolved D. CDR1 is ENHRY and CDR2 is SYGVKD in the germline V gene. The CDR3 length is 13 residues. Trimming took 3 bases from V and 6 from J, leaving 9 bases between them. This CDR3 is CAISESMGNEQFF. The CDR3 coding sequence is TGTGCCATCAGTGAATCGATGGGCAATGAGCAGTTCTTC.

The gene calls are TRBV18 and TRBJ1-2, with a weak D call TRBD1 (6 bases). The V end was cut by 6 bases, the J end by 4 bases, with 15 bases between. Germline V gene lookup returns CDR1 KGHSH and CDR2 LQKENI. The length of the CDR3 is 14 residues. The CDR3 DNA sequence: TGTGCCAGCTCGGCCGCAGGGGAGCCCTATGGCTACACCTTC. It yields the protein CASSAAGEPYGYTF.

This clone was recorded once. The CDR3 loop reads CASSPRTGKYNEQFF. Written as DNA, the CDR3 is TGTGCCAGCAGCCCGCGGACAGGGAAATACAATGAGCAGTTCTTC. The chain carries TRBV13 and TRBJ2-1; 8 nucleotides line up with TRBD1. CDR1 and CDR2 (germline): PRHDT, FYEKMQ (reference sequence). The CDR3 is 15 amino acids. J was trimmed by 4 bases and V by 5 bases; bases with no gene match: 7.

This chain uses TRBV4-1 with TRBJ1-5, with D maybe TRBD1 (5 bases). V was trimmed by 4 bases and J by 1 base, leaving 14 bases between them. The CDR3 covers 16 residues. CDR1 MGHRA and CDR2 YSYEKL come from the germline V gene. As DNA, the CDR3 is TGCGCCAGCAGCCGCCGGGGGGGGTGGAGCAATCAGCCCCAGCATTTT. Protein: CASSRRGGWSNQPQHF.

The chain combines TRBV7-9 with TRBJ1-1, with unresolved D. Germline CDR1 and CDR2: SEHNR and FQNEAQ (reference sequence). Trimming left V 0 bases short and J 1 base short, with 6 bases between. The CDR3 is 14 residues long. CDR3 loop: CASSLAGQNTEAFF. Written as DNA, the CDR3 is TGTGCCAGCAGCTTAGCGGGTCAGAACACTGAAGCTTTCTTT.

CDR3 sequence: CASDRGPLTRSGANVLTF. The CDR3 nucleotides read TGTGCCAGTGACCGGGGACCCCTGACCCGCTCTGGGGCCAACGTCCTGACTTTC. The chain recombines TRBV19 with TRBJ2-6; D may match TRBD1 or TRBD2 (5 bases each). The germline gives CDR1 LNHDA, CDR2 SQIVND (reference sequence). Trimming removed 8 bases at V and 0 bases at J, with 20 bases between. The CDR3 loop spans 18 amino acids.

This chain links TRBV7-6 with TRBJ2-7, with D perhaps TRBD1 or TRBD2 (5 bases each). CDR3 length: 14 residues. Trimming pared 1 base from V and 1 base from J, leaving 8 bases between. Germline V lookup: CDR1 SGHVS, CDR2 FNYEAQ. The DNA of the CDR3 is TGTGCCAGCAGCTTAGGGGACGGTTCCTACGAGCAGTACTTC. It specifies CASSLGDGSYEQYF.

The chain recombines TRBV5-1 with TRBJ2-7; either TRBD1 or TRBD2 may fit D (5 bases each). The germline V and J ends were trimmed by 4 bases and 2 bases, with 13 bases remaining between them. CDR1 is SGHRS and CDR2 is YFSETQ in the germline V gene. The CDR3 runs 14 residues. As DNA, the CDR3 is TGCGCCAGCAGCCACGTGTCGGGGCCCTACGAGCAGTACTTC. Translation: CASSHVSGPYEQYF.

This chain uses TRBV19 with TRBJ2-5; 12 bases are a match to TRBD2. The J call is in doubt because the DNA end fits TRBJ2-7 better. Germline values: CDR1 LNHDA, CDR2 SQIVND (reference sequence). The CDR3 is made up of 15 amino acids. CDR3 nucleotides: TGTGCCAGTAGTAGACTAGCGGGGGTCTCCTACGAGCAGTACTTC. Protein product: CASSRLAGVSYEQYF.

The chain couples TRBV4-1 to TRBJ2-1; weak D call: TRBD2 (5 bases). CDR1 is MGHRA and CDR2 is YSYEKL in the germline V gene. V lost 4 bases and J lost 8, with 24 bases in between. This CDR3 is 17 amino acids long. CDR3: CASSPNLLRVSSDEQFF. For the CDR3, the DNA is TGCGCCAGCAGCCCTAACCTTTTGAGGGTTTCGTCCGATGAGCAGTTCTTC.

The genes are TRBV7-2 and TRBJ2-1; D may match TRBD1 or TRBD2 (5 bases each). Germline CDR1 SGHTA, CDR2 FQGNSA. The CDR3 contains 17 residues. V lost 1 base and J lost 5, with 18 bases in between. The CDR3 region has the DNA TGTGCCAGCAGCTTAGACGGGACCACTGCCGGCCACAATGAGCAGTTCTTC. Amino acid sequence: CASSLDGTTAGHNEQFF.

The chain has TRBV6-5 and TRBJ1-1; D gene ambiguous. The ends were cut back, 0 bases at V and 0 bases at J, with 8 bases in the middle. Germline V gives CDR1 MNHEY, CDR2 SVGAGI. This CDR3 is 15 amino acids long. The CDR3, as DNA: TGTGCCAGCAGTTACTCACCAGATTTGAACACTGAAGCTTTCTTT. Amino acid sequence: CASSYSPDLNTEAFF.

The V and J genes are TRBV6-5 and TRBJ1-4; D is unclear. Per the germline V gene, CDR1 is MNHEY and CDR2 is SVGAGI. The CDR3 is made up of 11 amino acids. With 8 bases removed from V and 9 bases from J, the gap between germline ends came to 10 bases. The CDR3 bases are TGTGCCAGCGATGGAGGGAAAAAACTGTTTTTT. Translation gives CASDGGKKLFF.

The V call is TRBV6-1, the J call TRBJ1-5; tentatively, D is TRBD1 (5 bases). From germline, CDR1 is MNHNS and CDR2 SASEGT. The V gene lost 6 bases and the J gene lost 2 bases, with 11 bases spanning the gap. The CDR3 contains 14 residues. CDR3 sequence (DNA): TGTGCCAGCAGCCTCCGGGACGGCAATCAGCCCCAGCATTTT. Its protein is CASSLRDGNQPQHF.